This TCR beta chain was identified in a study of OX40 agonist ivuxolimab in advanced cancers. The wider study: Clinicians treated patients with ivuxolimab, an agonistic anti-OX40 (CD134) antibody.

The trim removed 5 bases at V and 2 bases at J, leaving 9 bases unmatched. The CDR3 runs to 15 residues. Germline V gene data show CDR1 as SGHTA and CDR2 as FQGTGA. Samples were taken at baseline and on day 1 of cycles 4 and 7. Libraries were prepared by immunoSEQ multiplex PCR; TCRdb keeps only in-frame clonotypes and omits some of them. The table lists tens of thousands of clones, about 94% of them singletons. The specimen was CD4+ or CD8+ T cells sorted from blood, collected in a trial of the OX40 agonist ivuxolimab. The V call is TRBV7-3, the J call TRBJ2-7, with TRBD1 matching over 7 bases. The TCR was taken from an adult with an advanced solid tumor such as melanoma, head and neck, liver or kidney cancer. The CDR3 DNA is TGTGCCAGCAGCCCGAGCGCAGGGGGTCCCTACGAGCAGTACTTC. Its translation is CASSPSAGGPYEQYF.